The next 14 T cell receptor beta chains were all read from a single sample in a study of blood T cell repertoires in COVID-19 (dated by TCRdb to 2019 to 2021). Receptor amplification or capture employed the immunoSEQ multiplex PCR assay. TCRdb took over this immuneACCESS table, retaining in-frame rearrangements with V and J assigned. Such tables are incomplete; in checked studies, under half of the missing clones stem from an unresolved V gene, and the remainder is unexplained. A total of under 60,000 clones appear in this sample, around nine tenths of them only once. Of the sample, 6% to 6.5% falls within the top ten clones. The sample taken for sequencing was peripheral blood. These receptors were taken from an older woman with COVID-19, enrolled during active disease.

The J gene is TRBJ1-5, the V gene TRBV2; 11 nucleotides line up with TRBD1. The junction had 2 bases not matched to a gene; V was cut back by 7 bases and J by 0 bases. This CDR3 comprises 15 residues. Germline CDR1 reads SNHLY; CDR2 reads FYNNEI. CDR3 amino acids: CASMGQGVSNQPQHF. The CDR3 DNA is TGTGCCAGCATGGGACAGGGGGTTAGCAATCAGCCCCAGCATTTT.

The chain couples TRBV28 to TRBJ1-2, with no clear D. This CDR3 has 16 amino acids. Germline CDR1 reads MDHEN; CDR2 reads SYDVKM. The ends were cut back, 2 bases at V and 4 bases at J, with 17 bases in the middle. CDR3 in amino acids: CASSLTAVPEGYGYTF. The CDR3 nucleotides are TGTGCCAGCAGTTTAACGGCGGTTCCCGAAGGCTATGGCTACACCTTC.

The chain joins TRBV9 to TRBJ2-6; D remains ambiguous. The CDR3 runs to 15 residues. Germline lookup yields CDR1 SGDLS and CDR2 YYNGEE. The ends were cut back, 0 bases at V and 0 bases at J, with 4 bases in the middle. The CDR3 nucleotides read TGTGCCAGCAGCGTAGACAACTCTGGGGCCAACGTCCTGACTTTC. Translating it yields CASSVDNSGANVLTF.

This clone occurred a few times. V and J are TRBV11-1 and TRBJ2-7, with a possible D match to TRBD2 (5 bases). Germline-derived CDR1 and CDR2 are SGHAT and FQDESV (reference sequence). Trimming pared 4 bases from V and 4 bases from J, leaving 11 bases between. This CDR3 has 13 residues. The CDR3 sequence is CASSSGWGYEQYF. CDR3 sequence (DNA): TGTGCCAGCAGCTCGGGATGGGGTTACGAGCAGTACTTC. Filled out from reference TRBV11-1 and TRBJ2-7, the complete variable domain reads EAEVAQSPRYKITEKSQAVAFWCDPISGHATLYWYRQILGQGPELLVQFQDESVVDDSQLPKDRFSAERLKGVDSTLKIQPAELGDSAMYLCASSSGWGYEQYFGPGTRLTVT.

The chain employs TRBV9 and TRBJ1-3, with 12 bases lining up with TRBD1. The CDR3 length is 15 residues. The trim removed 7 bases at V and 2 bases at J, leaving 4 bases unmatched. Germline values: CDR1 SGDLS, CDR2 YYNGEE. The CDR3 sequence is CASCRDRGPGNTIYF. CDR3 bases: TGTGCCAGCTGCCGGGACAGGGGGCCTGGAAACACCATATATTTT.

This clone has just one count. The CDR3 sequence: CASSRGQGANEKLFF. CDR3 nucleotides: TGTGCCAGCAGTCGGGGACAGGGGGCGAATGAAAAACTGTTTTTT. The V and J genes are TRBV27 and TRBJ1-4; TRBD1 aligns across 12 bases. Germline CDR1 MNHEY, CDR2 SMNVEV (reference sequence). This CDR3 is 15 amino acids long. The V and J ends lost 5 bases and 5 bases, in that order; junction bases with no gene match: 3.

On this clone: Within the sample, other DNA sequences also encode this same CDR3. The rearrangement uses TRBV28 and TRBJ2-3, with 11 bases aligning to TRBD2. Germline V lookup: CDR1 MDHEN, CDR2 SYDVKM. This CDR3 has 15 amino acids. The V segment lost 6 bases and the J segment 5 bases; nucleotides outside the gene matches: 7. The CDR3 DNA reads TGTGCCAGCAGGAGAACTAGCGGGAGAGGAGATACGCAGTATTTT. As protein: CASRRTSGRGDTQYF.

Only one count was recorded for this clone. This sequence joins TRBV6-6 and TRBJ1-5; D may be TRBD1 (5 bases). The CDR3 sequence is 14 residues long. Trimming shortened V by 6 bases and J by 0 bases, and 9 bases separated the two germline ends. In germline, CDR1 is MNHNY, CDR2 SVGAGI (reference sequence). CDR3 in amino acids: CASSRGNSNQPQHF. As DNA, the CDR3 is TGTGCCAGCAGCCGGGGGAATAGCAATCAGCCCCAGCATTTT.

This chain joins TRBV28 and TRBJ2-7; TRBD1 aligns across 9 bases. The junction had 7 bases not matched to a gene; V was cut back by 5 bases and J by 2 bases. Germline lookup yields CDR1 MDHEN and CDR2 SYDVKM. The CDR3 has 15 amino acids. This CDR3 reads CASSPPGQGPYEQYF. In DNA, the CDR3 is TGTGCCAGCAGTCCCCCGGGACAGGGTCCCTACGAGCAGTACTTC.

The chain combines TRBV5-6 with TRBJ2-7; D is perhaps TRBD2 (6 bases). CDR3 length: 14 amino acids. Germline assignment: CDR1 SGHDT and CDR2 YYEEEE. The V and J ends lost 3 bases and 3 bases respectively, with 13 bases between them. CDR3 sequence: CASSSGLDLYEQYF. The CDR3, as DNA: TGTGCCAGCAGCTCGGGACTCGATCTCTACGAGCAGTACTTC.

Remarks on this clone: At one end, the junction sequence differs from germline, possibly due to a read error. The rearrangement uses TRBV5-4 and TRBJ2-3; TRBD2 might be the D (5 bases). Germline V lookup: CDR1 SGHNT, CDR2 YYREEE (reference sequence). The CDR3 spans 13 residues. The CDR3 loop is CASSSRRGTLGDF. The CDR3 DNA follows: TGTGCCAGCAGTAGCAGACGGGGAACCCTAGGAGATTTT. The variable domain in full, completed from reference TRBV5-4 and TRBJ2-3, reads ETGVTQSPTHLIKTRGQQVTLRCSSQSGHNTVSWYQQALGQGPQFIFQYYREEENGRGNFPPRFSGLQFPNYSSELNVNALELDDSALYLCASSSRRGTLGDFGPGTRLTVL.

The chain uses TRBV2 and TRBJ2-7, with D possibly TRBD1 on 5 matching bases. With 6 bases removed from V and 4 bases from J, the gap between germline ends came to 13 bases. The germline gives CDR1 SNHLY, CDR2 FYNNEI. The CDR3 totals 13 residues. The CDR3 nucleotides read TGTGCCAGCAGCAACGCTAGGGGATACGAGCAGTACTTC. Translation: CASSNARGYEQYF.

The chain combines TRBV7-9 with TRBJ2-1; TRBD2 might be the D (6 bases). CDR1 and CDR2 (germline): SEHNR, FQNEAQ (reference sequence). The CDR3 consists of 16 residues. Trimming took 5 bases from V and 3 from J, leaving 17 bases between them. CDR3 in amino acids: CASSKRASVLYNEQFF. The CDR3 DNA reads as TGTGCCAGCAGCAAAAGAGCTAGCGTCCTCTACAATGAGCAGTTCTTC.

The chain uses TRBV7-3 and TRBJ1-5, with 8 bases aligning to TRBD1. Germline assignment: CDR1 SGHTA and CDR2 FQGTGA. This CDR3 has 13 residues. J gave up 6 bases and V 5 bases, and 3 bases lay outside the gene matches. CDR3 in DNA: TGTGCCAGCAGCCAGGGGGCGCGTCAGCCCCAGCATTTT. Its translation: CASSQGARQPQHF.